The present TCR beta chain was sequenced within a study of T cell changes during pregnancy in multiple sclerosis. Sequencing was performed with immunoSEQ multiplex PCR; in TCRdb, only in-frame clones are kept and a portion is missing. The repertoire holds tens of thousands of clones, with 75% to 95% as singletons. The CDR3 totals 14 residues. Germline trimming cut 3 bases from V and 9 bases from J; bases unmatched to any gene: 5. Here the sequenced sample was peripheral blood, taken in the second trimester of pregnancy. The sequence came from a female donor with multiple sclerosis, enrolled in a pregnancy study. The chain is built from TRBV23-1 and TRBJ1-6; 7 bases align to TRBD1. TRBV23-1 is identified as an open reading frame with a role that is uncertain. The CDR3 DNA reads TGCGCCAGCAGTCAGTCCGGGACAGCTTCACCCCTCCACTTT. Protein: CASSQSGTASPLHF.